The 31 T cell receptor beta chains presented below share a single source sample, sequenced in a study of shared clonotypes between healthy human individuals. The assay was immunoSEQ multiplex PCR, and TCRdb's table has in-frame clones only and misses some. The repertoire holds roughly 1,600,000 clones, with approximately 98.5% as singletons. Sequences were obtained from naive CD4+ T cells sorted from blood. Documented subset: CD45RA+ positively selected. The receptors were gathered from a man aged 30 to 39 in good health.

This chain uses TRBV9 with TRBJ1-1; possibly TRBD1 for D (5 bases). The CDR3 loop spans 14 amino acids. Germline V gene sequence: CDR1 SGDLS, CDR2 YYNGEE. With 3 bases removed from V and 1 base from J, the gap between germline ends came to 10 bases. The CDR3 spells CASSEGQQNTEAFF. The CDR3 nucleotides read TGTGCCAGCAGCGAGGGGCAGCAGAACACTGAAGCTTTCTTT.

The rearrangement uses TRBV19 and TRBJ2-4, with 10 bases matching TRBD2. This CDR3 has 16 residues. Germline values: CDR1 LNHDA, CDR2 SQIVND (reference sequence). V was clipped by 4 bases and J by 0 bases; unmatched bases: 3. In nucleotides, the CDR3 is TGTGCCAGTAGTACCGGACTAGCGGTAGCCAAAAACATTCAGTACTTC. This codes for CASSTGLAVAKNIQYF. Full variable domain (remainder filled in from reference TRBV19 and TRBJ2-4): DGGITQSPKYLFRKEGQNVTLSCEQNLNHDAMYWYRQDPGQGLRLIYYSQIVNDFQKGDIAEGYSVSREKKESFPLTVTSAQKNPTAFYLCASSTGLAVAKNIQYFGAGTRLSVL.

The chain links TRBV5-1 to TRBJ2-1; 8 positions agree with TRBD1. The CDR3 runs to 17 residues. With V trimmed by 3 bases and J by 1 base, 9 bases remained unmatched. CDR1 SGHRS and CDR2 YFSETQ come from the germline V gene. The chain's CDR3 is CASSSGRGQISYNEQFF. The CDR3 bases are TGCGCCAGCAGCTCGGGCAGGGGGCAGATTTCCTACAATGAGCAGTTCTTC.

The chain joins TRBV9 to TRBJ1-1; D might be TRBD1 (6 bases). V was shortened by 9 bases and J by 2 bases, with 14 bases between the two germline ends. The CDR3 is 13 amino acids. Germline values: CDR1 SGDLS, CDR2 YYNGEE. The CDR3: CATARDTNTEAFF. The DNA for the CDR3 is TGTGCCACCGCCCGGGACACCAACACTGAAGCTTTCTTT.

The chain employs TRBV4-3 and TRBJ1-1; D remains unclear. V gave up 0 bases and J gave up 4 bases, with 15 bases separating them. The CDR3 loop spans 16 amino acids. CDR1 LGHNA and CDR2 YSLEER come from the germline V gene. The CDR3 sequence: CASSQDVMALGTEAFF. The CDR3 bases are TGCGCCAGCAGCCAAGATGTGATGGCGCTGGGCACTGAAGCTTTCTTT.

The CDR3 DNA follows: TGTGCCAGCAGTTTCGACAGGGCGGGGGTTGGGTCGAGCAATCAGCCCCAGCATTTT. This gives the protein CASSFDRAGVGSSNQPQHF. The chain has TRBV28 and TRBJ1-5; TRBD1 matches 7 bases. The CDR3 consists of 19 residues. The V gene end was trimmed by 3 bases and the J gene end by 1 base; junction bases not matched to a gene: 15. Germline V gives CDR1 MDHEN, CDR2 SYDVKM.

Regarding this clone: Other DNA sequences of this sample code for an identical CDR3. The chain uses TRBV18 and TRBJ1-3; maybe TRBD1 (6 bases). V was cut by 2 bases and J by 0 bases, with 8 bases left in between. Germline V gene lookup returns CDR1 KGHSH and CDR2 LQKENI. The CDR3 runs 15 residues. CDR3 residues: CASSPGTNSGNTIYF. The CDR3 DNA sequence: TGTGCCAGCTCACCAGGGACAAACTCTGGAAACACCATATATTTT.

The V call is TRBV20-1, the J call TRBJ2-1; no definite D call. V dropped 7 bases and J dropped 6 bases, with 10 bases sitting between them. The CDR3 totals 11 residues. Germline CDR1 DFQATT, CDR2 SNEGSKA (reference sequence). DNA for the CDR3: TGCAGTGGGACGGAAACCAATGAGCAGTTCTTC. Amino acid sequence: CSGTETNEQFF.

This chain uses TRBV30 with TRBJ2-7; D is undetermined. CDR1 GTSNPN and CDR2 SVGIG come from the germline V gene (reference sequence). The CDR3 runs 8 residues. Trimming cost V 8 bases and J 6 bases, with 5 bases left between them. The CDR3 bases are TGTGCCGTAGCCGAGCAGTACTTC. Protein sequence: CAVAEQYF.

This sequence joins TRBV28 and TRBJ1-4; perhaps TRBD1 as D (5 bases). The CDR3 extends over 15 amino acids. Trimming shortened V by 5 bases and J by 4 bases, and 14 bases separated the two germline ends. Germline values: CDR1 MDHEN, CDR2 SYDVKM. CDR3 sequence (DNA): TGTGCCAGCAGTAGACCAAGGGGAATTAATGAAAAACTGTTTTTT. This translates into CASSRPRGINEKLFF.

The genes are TRBV6-1 and TRBJ2-7; 10 positions match TRBD1. The germline gives CDR1 MNHNS, CDR2 SASEGT. This CDR3 comprises 16 residues. The V and J ends lost 3 bases and 0 bases, in that order; junction bases with no gene match: 5. CDR3 in amino acids: CASSDRDRGLSYEQYF. The CDR3 DNA reads as TGTGCCAGCAGTGACAGGGACAGGGGACTCTCCTACGAGCAGTACTTC.

A single count supports this clone. This chain connects TRBV5-1 to TRBJ2-1, with 10 nucleotides matching TRBD2. Per germline, CDR1 SGHRS and CDR2 YFSETQ. After removal of 7 bases from V and 10 bases from J, the junction contained 14 bases not matched to a gene. CDR3 length equals 15 residues. The CDR3, as DNA: TGCGCCAGCTCATCCGGGGCTAGCGGGGGTATAGAGCAGTTCTTC. This translates into CASSSGASGGIEQFF. The whole variable domain, filled in from reference TRBV5-1 and TRBJ2-1, reads KAGVTQTPRYLIKTRGQQVTLSCSPISGHRSVSWYQQTPGQGLQFLFEYFSETQRNKGNFPGRFSGRQFSNSRSEMNVSTLELGDSALYLCASSSGASGGIEQFFGPGTRLTVL.

V and J are TRBV4-1 and TRBJ2-3; D not resolved. Trimming removed 1 base from V and 2 bases from J, with 7 bases in between. Germline V gene sequence: CDR1 MGHRA, CDR2 YSYEKL. The CDR3 runs 14 residues. The CDR3 loop is CASSQVTDTDTQYF. The CDR3 region has the DNA TGCGCCAGCAGCCAAGTCACCGACACAGATACGCAGTATTTT.

Worth noting for this clone: The sample carries other DNA sequences with the same CDR3. This sequence joins TRBV29-1 and TRBJ2-1, with D uncertain. The CDR3 contains 10 residues. The germline V gene has CDR1 SQVTM and CDR2 ANQGSEA. The V and J ends lost 6 bases and 3 bases respectively, with 3 bases between them. The CDR3 protein is CSVGYNEQFF. CDR3 DNA sequence: TGCAGCGTCGGCTACAATGAGCAGTTCTTC.

V gene TRBV7-8 combines with J gene TRBJ2-7; TRBD2 agrees at 10 bases. The germline CDR1 and CDR2 sequences are SGHVS and FQNEAQ. V lost 8 bases and J lost 1; bases outside the gene matches: 17. This CDR3 has 18 amino acids. The CDR3 region has the DNA TGTGCCAGCCCCCCGAACCCCTCCTCTAGCGGGAGATCCTACGAGCAGTACTTC. This sequence encodes CASPPNPSSSGRSYEQYF. Full variable domain (outside the CDR3, taken from reference TRBV7-8 and TRBJ2-7): GAGVSQSPRYKVAKRGQDVALRCDPISGHVSLFWYQQALGQGPEFLTYFQNEAQLDKSGLPSDRFFAERPEGSVSTLKIQRTQQEDSAVYLCASPPNPSSSGRSYEQYFGPGTRLTVT.

V usage is TRBV5-1 and J usage is TRBJ2-7; the D gene could be TRBD1 or TRBD2 (5 bases each). The CDR3 spans 15 residues. CDR1 is SGHRS, CDR2 YFSETQ, per germline. With 1 base removed from V and 0 bases from J, the gap between germline ends came to 11 bases. DNA for the CDR3: TGCGCCAGCAGCTTGTTGGCAGGGACCTCCTACGAGCAGTACTTC. Protein: CASSLLAGTSYEQYF.

This rearrangement joins TRBV5-4 to TRBJ1-5; 7 bases line up with TRBD1. The CDR3 length is 16 residues. V shed 0 bases, J shed 9 bases, and the junction held 12 bases outside the gene matches. From germline, CDR1 is SGHNT and CDR2 YYREEE (reference sequence). The CDR3 DNA is TGTGCCAGCAGCTTGGGGACAGGTTCTCATCCTGGGCCCCAGCATTTT. Its translation is CASSLGTGSHPGPQHF.

This clone was recorded once. The J gene is TRBJ2-5, the V gene TRBV11-2; D is uncertain. Trimming shortened V by 2 bases and J by 5 bases, and 12 bases separated the two germline ends. The CDR3 is 14 amino acids. Germline V gene data show CDR1 as SGHAT and CDR2 as FQNNGV. The CDR3 coding sequence is TGTGCCAGCAGCTTAAAGGGCCGGGTGGAGACCCAGTACTTC. Protein: CASSLKGRVETQYF.

This rearrangement joins TRBV28 to TRBJ1-5; 9 bases match TRBD1. Germline CDR1 reads MDHEN; CDR2 reads SYDVKM. This CDR3 has 16 amino acids. The junction had 8 bases not matched to a gene; V was cut back by 6 bases and J by 2 bases. The CDR3 coding sequence is TGTGCCAGCAGGCCCACAGGGGGCTTTGGCAATCAGCCCCAGCATTTT. Encoded protein: CASRPTGGFGNQPQHF.

The chain recombines TRBV5-1 with TRBJ2-7; 7 bases are shared with TRBD1. Trimming cost V 6 bases and J 0 bases; bases outside gene matches: 3. Germline V gene lookup returns CDR1 SGHRS and CDR2 YFSETQ. The CDR3 totals 13 residues. CDR3 DNA sequence: TGCGCCAGCACGGGACAGAGCTCCTACGAGCAGTACTTC. Its protein product is CASTGQSSYEQYF.

This chain uses TRBV28 with TRBJ2-2; D may be TRBD2 (5 bases). V lost 5 bases, J lost 6 bases, and 16 bases lay in between. The CDR3 covers 15 residues. Germline CDR1 and CDR2: MDHEN and SYDVKM. The CDR3 loop reads CASSLVVRGAGELFF. In DNA form, the CDR3 reads TGTGCCAGCAGTCTCGTCGTACGGGGAGCCGGGGAGCTGTTTTTT.

The chain links TRBV5-1 to TRBJ1-5, with 9 bases lining up with TRBD1. Trimming removed 4 bases from V and 0 bases from J; junction bases left unmatched: 5. The germline V gene encodes CDR1 SGHRS and CDR2 YFSETQ. CDR3 length equals 16 residues. The CDR3 DNA reads as TGCGCCAGCAGCCCAGGGACAGGGAGTAGCAATCAGCCCCAGCATTTT. Amino acid sequence: CASSPGTGSSNQPQHF.

The CDR3 protein is CASGNRGPITEAFF. For the CDR3, the DNA is TGTGCCAGCGGGAACAGGGGGCCGATCACTGAAGCTTTCTTT. The chain carries TRBV27 and TRBJ1-1, with 9 bases lining up with TRBD1. The CDR3 is made up of 14 amino acids. Trimming at V came to 8 bases and at J to 4 bases, leaving 8 bases not matched to a gene. Germline V gene sequence: CDR1 MNHEY, CDR2 SMNVEV (reference sequence).

The chain has TRBV2 and TRBJ2-7, with D possibly matching TRBD2 (5 bases). V lost 1 base and J 6 bases, leaving 19 bases between the germline ends. Germline loops: CDR1 SNHLY, CDR2 FYNNEI. CDR3 size: 16 residues. The CDR3 here is CASSEERSRNGGEQYF. Here the CDR3 DNA reads TGTGCCAGCAGTGAAGAGCGATCTAGAAACGGAGGCGAGCAGTACTTC.

The chain combines TRBV5-6 with TRBJ2-1, with unresolved D. V was clipped by 0 bases and J by 10 bases, with 11 bases between them. The V gene's germline CDR1 is SGHDT and CDR2 YYEEEE. The CDR3 runs 13 residues. CDR3 amino acids: CASSLGRLLEQFF. The DNA of the CDR3 is TGTGCCAGCAGCTTGGGGCGGCTCCTGGAGCAGTTCTTC.

The DNA of the CDR3 is TGTGCCAGCAGCCGTCCCACTAGCGGATGGCCCACAGATACGCAGTATTTT. Encoded protein: CASSRPTSGWPTDTQYF. J is TRBJ2-3 and V is TRBV13; TRBD2 agrees at 8 bases. Germline V gene sequence: CDR1 PRHDT, CDR2 FYEKMQ (reference sequence). V lost 5 bases and J lost 2; bases outside the gene matches: 12. This CDR3 comprises 17 residues.

The chain employs TRBV5-1 and TRBJ2-2; D gene unclear. The V end was cut by 1 base, the J end by 8 bases, with 12 bases between. This CDR3 contains 14 residues. Germline V gene data show CDR1 as SGHRS and CDR2 as YFSETQ. Written as DNA, the CDR3 is TGCGCCAGCAGCTTGATCGCTATCGGGGGGGAGCTGTTTTTT. It yields the protein CASSLIAIGGELFF.

The chain combines TRBV29-1 with TRBJ2-7; D uncertain. Per the germline V gene, CDR1 is SQVTM and CDR2 is ANQGSEA. V was clipped by 3 bases and J by 7 bases, with 10 bases between them. This CDR3 has 11 residues. Here the CDR3 reads CSVDGVGEQYF. The DNA of the CDR3 is TGCAGCGTTGATGGGGTTGGGGAGCAGTACTTC.

The table lists this clone with a count of one. This chain joins TRBV11-2 and TRBJ1-1; possibly TRBD1 for D (5 bases). CDR1 SGHAT and CDR2 FQNNGV come from the germline V gene. The V and J ends lost 9 bases and 1 base respectively, with 12 bases between them. The CDR3 runs to 13 residues. In DNA, the CDR3 is TGTGCCAGTACGGGACGGGGGAACACTGAAGCTTTCTTT. Translated: CASTGRGNTEAFF. The full variable domain, rest sourced from reference TRBV11-2 and TRBJ1-1, is EAGVAQSPRYKIIEKRQSVAFWCNPISGHATLYWYQQILGQGPKLLIQFQNNGVVDDSQLPKDRFSAERLKGVDSTLKIQPAKLEDSAVYLCASTGRGNTEAFFGQGTRLTVV.

This rearrangement joins TRBV5-1 to TRBJ2-2; 7 bases match TRBD2. The trim removed 0 bases at V and 5 bases at J, leaving 7 bases unmatched. The CDR3 length is 16 residues. Germline values: CDR1 SGHRS, CDR2 YFSETQ. CDR3 in amino acids: CASSLVAGATTGELFF. CDR3 DNA sequence: TGCGCCAGCAGCTTGGTCGCGGGAGCGACGACCGGGGAGCTGTTTTTT.

The rearrangement joins TRBV7-9 to TRBJ2-1, with D unresolved. The germline V gene has CDR1 SEHNR and CDR2 FQNEAQ (reference sequence). The CDR3 runs to 14 residues. With 2 bases removed from V and 6 bases from J, the gap between germline ends came to 11 bases. DNA of the CDR3: TGTGCCAGCAGCTTATCTGTAGGGCCCAATGAGCAGTTCTTC. This codes for CASSLSVGPNEQFF.